This TCR beta chain emerged from a study of T cells in Graves' hyperthyroidism and ophthalmopathy. In this sample, this clonotype turned up many times. Germline V lookup: CDR1 SNHLY, CDR2 FYNNEI. Trimming shortened V by 11 bases and J by 5 bases, and 15 bases separated the two germline ends. The CDR3 loop spans 13 amino acids. RNA transcripts served as the template for amplifying TCR beta CDR3 regions. The HTBI primer set drove a first-round RT-PCR of the TCR CDR3. TCRdb reprocessed the multiplex PCR reads via MiXCR and lists one record per CDR3 protein. The sample carries about 350,000 distinct CDR3 sequences, over 11% recorded once.

Sequencing was performed on blood. The receptor's source is a woman under 40 with Graves' hyperthyroidism. The V gene is TRBV2, the J gene TRBJ2-2, with D possibly being TRBD1 (5 bases). CDR3 loop: CAAREGETGELFF. Here the CDR3 DNA reads TGTGCCGCCCGCGAAGGGGAAACCGGGGAGCTGTTTTTT.